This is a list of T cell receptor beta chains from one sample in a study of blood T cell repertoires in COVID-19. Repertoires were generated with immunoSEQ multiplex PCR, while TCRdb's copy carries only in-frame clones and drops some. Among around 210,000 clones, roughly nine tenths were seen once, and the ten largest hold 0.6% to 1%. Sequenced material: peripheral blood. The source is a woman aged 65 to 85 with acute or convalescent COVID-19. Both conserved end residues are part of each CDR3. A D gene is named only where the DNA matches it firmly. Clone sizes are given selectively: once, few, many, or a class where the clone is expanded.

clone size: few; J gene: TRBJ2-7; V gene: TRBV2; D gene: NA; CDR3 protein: CASTYEQGYEQYF; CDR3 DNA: TGTGCCAGCACCTACGAACAGGGCTACGAGCAGTACTTC
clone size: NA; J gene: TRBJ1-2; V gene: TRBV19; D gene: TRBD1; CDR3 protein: CASSTTGTGQATYGYTF; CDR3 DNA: TGTGCCAGTAGTACCACCGGGACAGGGCAAGCCACCTATGGCTACACCTTC
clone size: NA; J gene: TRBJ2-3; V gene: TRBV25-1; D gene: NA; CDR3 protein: CASSVLGTSTDTQYF; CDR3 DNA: TGTGCCAGCAGTGTCCTTGGGACTAGCACAGATACGCAGTATTTT
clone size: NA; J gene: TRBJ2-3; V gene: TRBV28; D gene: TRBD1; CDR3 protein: CASESTGQVDTQYF; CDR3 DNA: TGTGCCAGCGAATCCACGGGACAGGTAGATACGCAGTATTTT
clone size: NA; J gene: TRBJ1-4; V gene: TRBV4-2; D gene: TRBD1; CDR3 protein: CASSRNGGQGNEKLFF; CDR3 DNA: TGTGCCAGCAGCCGAAATGGTGGACAGGGCAATGAAAAACTGTTTTTT
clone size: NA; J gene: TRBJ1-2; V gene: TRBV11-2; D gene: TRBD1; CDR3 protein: CASRGGQPNYGYTF; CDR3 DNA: TGTGCCAGCAGGGGGGGACAGCCTAACTATGGCTACACCTTC
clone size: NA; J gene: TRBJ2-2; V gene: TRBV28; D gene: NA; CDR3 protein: CANQEPNTGELFF; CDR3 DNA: TGTGCCAACCAGGAACCGAACACCGGGGAGCTGTTTTTT
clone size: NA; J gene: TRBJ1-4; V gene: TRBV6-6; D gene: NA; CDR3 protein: CASSRYQGEKLFF; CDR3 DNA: TGTGCCAGCAGTCGGTATCAGGGTGAAAAACTGTTTTTT
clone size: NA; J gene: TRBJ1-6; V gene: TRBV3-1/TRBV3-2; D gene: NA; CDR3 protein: CASSQGRARGALHF; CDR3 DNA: TGTGCCAGCAGCCAAGGCAGGGCCCGGGGGGCCCTCCACTTT
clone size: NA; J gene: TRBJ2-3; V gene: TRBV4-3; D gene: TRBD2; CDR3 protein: CASSQARYRGGPTDTQYF; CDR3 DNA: TGCGCCAGCAGCCAAGCAAGATATCGGGGAGGGCCTACCGATACGCAGTATTTT
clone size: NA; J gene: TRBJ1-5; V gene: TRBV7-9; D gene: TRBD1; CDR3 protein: CASSEGQVNQPQHF; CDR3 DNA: TGTGCCAGCAGCGAGGGACAGGTGAATCAGCCCCAGCATTTT
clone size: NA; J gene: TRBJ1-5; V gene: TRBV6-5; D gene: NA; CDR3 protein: CASRWAGQQPQHF; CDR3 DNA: TGTGCCAGCAGGTGGGCAGGGCAACAGCCCCAGCATTTT
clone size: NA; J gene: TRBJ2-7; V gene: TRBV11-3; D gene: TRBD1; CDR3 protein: CASSPGDRSYEQYF; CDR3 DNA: TGTGCCAGCAGCCCCGGGGACAGGAGCTACGAGCAGTACTTC
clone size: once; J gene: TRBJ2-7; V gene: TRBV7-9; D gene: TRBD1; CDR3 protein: CASSLTGDSEQYF; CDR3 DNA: TGTGCCAGCAGCTTGACAGGGGACAGCGAGCAGTACTTC
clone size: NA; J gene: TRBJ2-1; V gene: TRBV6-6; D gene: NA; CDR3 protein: CATSRDGSYNEQFF; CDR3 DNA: TGTGCCACCTCGCGCGATGGCTCCTACAATGAGCAGTTCTTC
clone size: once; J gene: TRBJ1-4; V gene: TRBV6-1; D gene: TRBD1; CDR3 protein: CASSDAGQGRYRRHEKLFF; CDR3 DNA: TGTGCCAGCAGTGATGCGGGACAGGGAAGATATAGAAGGCATGAAAAACTGTTTTTT
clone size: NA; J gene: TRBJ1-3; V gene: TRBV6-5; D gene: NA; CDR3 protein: CASGRGNTIYF; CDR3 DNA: TGTGCCAGCGGCCGAGGAAACACCATATATTTT
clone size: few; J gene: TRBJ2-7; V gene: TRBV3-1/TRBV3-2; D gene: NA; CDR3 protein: CASSRAATYEQYF; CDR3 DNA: TGTGCCAGCAGTCGCGCGGCCACCTACGAGCAGTACTTC
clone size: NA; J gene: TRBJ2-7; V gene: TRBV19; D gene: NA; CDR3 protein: CASMAQGGSYEQYF; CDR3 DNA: TGTGCCAGTATGGCCCAGGGGGGCTCCTACGAGCAGTACTTC
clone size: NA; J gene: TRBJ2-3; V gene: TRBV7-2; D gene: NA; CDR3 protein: CASSPFRGWDTDTQYF; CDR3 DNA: TGTGCCAGCAGCCCCTTCAGGGGTTGGGACACAGATACGCAGTATTTT
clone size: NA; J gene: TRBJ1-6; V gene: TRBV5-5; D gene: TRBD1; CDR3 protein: CASSWRGQINSPLHF; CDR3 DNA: TGTGCCAGCAGCTGGAGGGGACAGATTAATTCACCCCTCCACTTT
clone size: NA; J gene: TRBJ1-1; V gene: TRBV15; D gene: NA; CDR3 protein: CATSKQAQILAEAFF; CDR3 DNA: TGTGCCACCAGCAAACAGGCGCAAATTCTCGCTGAAGCTTTCTTT
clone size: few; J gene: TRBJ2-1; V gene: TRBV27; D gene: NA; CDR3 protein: CASRSGGKGYNEQFF; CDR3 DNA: TGTGCCAGCAGAAGTGGAGGGAAGGGGTACAATGAGCAGTTCTTC
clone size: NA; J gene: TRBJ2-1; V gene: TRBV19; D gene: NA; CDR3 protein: CASRRTAYNEQFF; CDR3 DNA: TGTGCCAGTAGAAGGACAGCCTACAATGAGCAGTTCTTC
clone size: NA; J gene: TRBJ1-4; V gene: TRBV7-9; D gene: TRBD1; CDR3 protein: CASSTWDSATNEKLFF; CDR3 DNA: TGTGCCAGCAGCACCTGGGACAGTGCAACTAATGAAAAACTGTTTTTT
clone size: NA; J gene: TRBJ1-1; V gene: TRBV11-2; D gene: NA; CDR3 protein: CASSLWEQGNTEAFF; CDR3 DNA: TGTGCCAGCAGCTTATGGGAACAGGGGAACACTGAAGCTTTCTTT
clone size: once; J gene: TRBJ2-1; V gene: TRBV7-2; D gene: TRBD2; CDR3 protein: CASSSRTSGYNEQFF; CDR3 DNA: TGTGCCAGCAGCTCTCGGACTAGCGGTTACAATGAGCAGTTCTTC
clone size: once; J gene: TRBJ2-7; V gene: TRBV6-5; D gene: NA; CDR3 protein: CASSFTVATYEQYF; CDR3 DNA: TGTGCCAGCAGTTTTACAGTCGCAACCTACGAGCAGTACTTC
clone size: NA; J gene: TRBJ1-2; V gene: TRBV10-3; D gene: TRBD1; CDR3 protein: CAISPGQGEAGGYTF; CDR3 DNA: TGTGCCATCAGCCCGGGACAGGGAGAAGCCGGTGGCTACACCTTC
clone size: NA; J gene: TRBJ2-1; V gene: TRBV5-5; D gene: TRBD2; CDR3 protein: CASSPGLAGGYNEQFF; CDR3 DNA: TGTGCCAGCAGCCCCGGACTAGCGGGGGGTTACAATGAGCAGTTCTTC
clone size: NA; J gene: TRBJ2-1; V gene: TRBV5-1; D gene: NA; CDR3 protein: CASRRVDNEQFF; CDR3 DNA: TGCGCCAGCCGTCGGGTCGACAATGAGCAGTTCTTC
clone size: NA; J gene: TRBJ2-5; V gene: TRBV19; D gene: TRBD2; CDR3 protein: CASRGLAVEEETQYF; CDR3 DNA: TGTGCCAGTAGGGGACTAGCGGTGGAGGAAGAGACCCAGTACTTC
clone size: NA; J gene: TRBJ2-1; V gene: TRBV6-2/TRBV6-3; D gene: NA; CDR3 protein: CASSYSPPYNEQFF; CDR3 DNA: TGTGCCAGCAGTTACTCCCCTCCCTACAATGAGCAGTTCTTC
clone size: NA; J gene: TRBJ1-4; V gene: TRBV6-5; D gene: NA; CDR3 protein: CASSYLTGRNEKLFF; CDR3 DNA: TGTGCCAGCAGTTACCTGACAGGCCGCAATGAAAAACTGTTTTTT
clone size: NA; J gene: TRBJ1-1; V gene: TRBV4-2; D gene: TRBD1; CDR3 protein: CASSQAGTGGVGEAFF; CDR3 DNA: TGTGCCAGCAGCCAAGCCGGGACAGGGGGTGTCGGTGAAGCTTTCTTT
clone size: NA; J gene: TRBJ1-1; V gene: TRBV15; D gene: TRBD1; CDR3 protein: CATSSRQGEGTEAFF; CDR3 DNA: TGTGCCACCAGCTCAAGACAGGGAGAGGGCACTGAAGCTTTCTTT
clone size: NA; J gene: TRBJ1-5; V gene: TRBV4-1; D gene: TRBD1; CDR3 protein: CASSLGRTGVGQPQHF; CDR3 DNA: TGCGCCAGCTCCCTCGGTAGGACAGGGGTCGGTCAGCCCCAGCATTTT
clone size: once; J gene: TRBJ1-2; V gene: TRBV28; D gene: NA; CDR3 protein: CASTQVGSYGYTF; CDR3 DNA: TGTGCCAGCACGCAGGTGGGGAGCTATGGCTACACCTTC
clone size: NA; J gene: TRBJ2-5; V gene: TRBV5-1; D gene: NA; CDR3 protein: CASSLGPGGEETQYF; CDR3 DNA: TGCGCCAGCAGCTTGGGCCCTGGGGGCGAAGAGACCCAGTACTTC
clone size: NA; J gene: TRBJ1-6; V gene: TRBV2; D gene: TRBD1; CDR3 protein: CASSHTTGTGGAHSPLHF; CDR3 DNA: TGTGCCAGCAGCCATACCACCGGGACAGGGGGCGCCCACTCACCCCTCCACTTT
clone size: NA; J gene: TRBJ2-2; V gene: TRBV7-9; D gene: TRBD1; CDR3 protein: CASNQGQGFGELFF; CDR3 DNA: TGTGCCAGCAACCAGGGACAGGGGTTCGGGGAGCTGTTTTTT
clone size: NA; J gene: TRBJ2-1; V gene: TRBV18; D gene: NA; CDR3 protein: CASSPIWEYNEQFF; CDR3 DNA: TGTGCCAGCTCACCAATCTGGGAGTACAATGAGCAGTTCTTC
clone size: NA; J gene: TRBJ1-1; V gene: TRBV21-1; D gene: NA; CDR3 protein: CASPLDRGSEAFF; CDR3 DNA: TGTGCCAGTCCCTTGGACAGGGGATCTGAAGCTTTCTTT
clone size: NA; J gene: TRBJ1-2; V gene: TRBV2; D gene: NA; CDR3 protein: CASSEYRDYTF; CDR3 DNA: TGTGCCAGCAGTGAATACAGGGACTACACCTTC
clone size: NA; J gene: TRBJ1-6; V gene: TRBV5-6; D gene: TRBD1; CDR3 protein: CASSLGQGSSPLHF; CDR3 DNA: TGTGCCAGCAGCTTAGGACAGGGGAGCTCACCCCTCCACTTT
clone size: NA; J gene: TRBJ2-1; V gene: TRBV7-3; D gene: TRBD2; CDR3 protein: CASSLGTSESNEQFF; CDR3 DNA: TGTGCCAGCAGCTTGGGGACTAGCGAATCCAATGAGCAGTTCTTC
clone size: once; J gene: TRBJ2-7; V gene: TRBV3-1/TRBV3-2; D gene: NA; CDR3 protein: CASSHGGNSYEQYF; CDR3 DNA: TGTGCCAGCAGCCATGGCGGTAACTCCTACGAGCAGTACTTC
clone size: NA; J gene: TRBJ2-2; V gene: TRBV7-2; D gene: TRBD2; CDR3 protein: CASRRGSGTGELFF; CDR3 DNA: TGTGCCAGCAGGCGCGGGAGTGGCACCGGGGAGCTGTTTTTT
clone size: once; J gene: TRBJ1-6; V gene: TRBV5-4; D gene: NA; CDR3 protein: CASSLQGDNSPLHF; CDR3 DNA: TGTGCCAGCAGCTTACAGGGAGATAATTCACCCCTCCACTTT
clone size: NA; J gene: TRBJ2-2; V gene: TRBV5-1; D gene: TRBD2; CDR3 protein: CASVPGGGTTGELFF; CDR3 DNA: TGCGCCAGCGTGCCTGGGGGGGGTACCACCGGGGAGCTGTTTTTT
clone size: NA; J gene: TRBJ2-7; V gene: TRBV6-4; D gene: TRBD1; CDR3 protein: CASNRGSYEQYF; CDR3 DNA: TGTGCCAGTAACAGGGGGTCCTACGAGCAGTACTTC
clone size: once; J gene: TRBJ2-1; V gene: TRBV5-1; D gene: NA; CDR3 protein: CASSLGSSYNEQFF; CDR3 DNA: TGCGCCAGCAGCTTGGGTAGCTCCTACAATGAGCAGTTCTTC
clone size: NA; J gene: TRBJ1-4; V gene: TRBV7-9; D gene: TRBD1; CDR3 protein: CASSLGQPTNEKLFF; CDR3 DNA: TGTGCCAGCAGCTTGGGACAGCCAACTAATGAAAAACTGTTTTTT
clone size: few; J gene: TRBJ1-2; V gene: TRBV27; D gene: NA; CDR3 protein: CASSLSVWGGGYTF; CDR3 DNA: TGTGCCAGCAGTTTATCCGTTTGGGGCGGTGGCTACACCTTC